The 28 T cell receptor beta chains given below trace back to one sample, sequenced in a study of T-cell reconstitution after alpha-beta-depleted transplantation in children. TCRbeta library preparation incorporated unique molecular identifiers. Via MiXCR, TCRdb re-called the PCR reads, giving one row per CDR3 protein. The data hold hundreds of thousands of distinct CDR3 sequences, with approximately 16% observed a single time. This specimen consisted of PBMCs from the stem cell graft donor, obtained from the stem cell graft. These receptors all stem from a human donor who donated a stem cell graft to a child with acute myeloid leukemia.

This clonotype was seen ten or more times. V usage is TRBV20-1 and J usage is TRBJ2-2, with D possibly being TRBD2 (5 bases). The CDR3 is 12 amino acids. The V end lost 7 bases, the J end lost 4 bases, and 10 bases lay between the germline ends. Germline V CDR1 and CDR2: DFQATT, SNEGSKA (reference sequence). The CDR3 spells CSVSEGTGELFF. The CDR3 DNA follows: TGCAGTGTCTCAGAGGGCACCGGGGAGCTGTTTTTT.

Note on this clonotype: This clone may be a read error of a much larger clone one base away. The V and J genes are TRBV3-1 and TRBJ2-7, with no clear D. Per germline, CDR1 LGHDT and CDR2 YNNKEL (reference sequence). The CDR3 runs to 16 residues. The CDR3 DNA sequence: TGTGCCTGCAGCCAAGACCAGCCTAAACGCAAGCACGAGCAGTACTTC. This encodes CACSQDQPKRKHEQYF.

This clonotype was counted many times. V gene TRBV20-1 combines with J gene TRBJ1-1, with 7 bases aligning to TRBD1. V was pared by 3 bases and J by 5 bases, with 3 bases of the junction left unmatched. CDR3 length: 12 amino acids. CDR1 is DFQATT and CDR2 is SNEGSKA in the germline V gene (reference sequence). The CDR3 loop reads CSASAGGTEAFF. In nucleotides, the CDR3 is TGCAGTGCTAGTGCAGGGGGGACTGAAGCTTTCTTT.

The gene calls are TRBV24-1 and TRBJ2-3; tentative D call: TRBD2 (5 bases). Germline values: CDR1 KGHDR, CDR2 SFDVKD. This CDR3 region has 14 residues. Trimming stripped 6 bases from V and 2 bases from J, with 11 bases between. Written as DNA, the CDR3 is TGTGCCACCAGTTCAGCGGAAAACACAGATACGCAGTATTTT. Amino acid sequence: CATSSAENTDTQYF.

The V and J genes are TRBV7-2 and TRBJ2-7, with unresolved D. This CDR3 comprises 15 residues. The V end was cut by 0 bases, the J end by 1 base, with 10 bases between. Germline V gene sequence: CDR1 SGHTA, CDR2 FQGNSA. The CDR3 loop is CASSLAETPSYEQYF. The CDR3 coding sequence is TGTGCCAGCAGCTTAGCCGAGACACCTTCCTACGAGCAGTACTTC.

This clonotype was seen a handful of times. This rearrangement joins TRBV29-1 to TRBJ1-2, with 7 bases fitting TRBD1. The CDR3 is 14 amino acids. V was pared by 5 bases and J by 2 bases, with 8 bases of the junction left unmatched. Germline V gives CDR1 SQVTM, CDR2 ANQGSEA. CDR3 nucleotides: TGCAGCGTTTCGAGGGGGCGGTCGAACTATGGCTACACCTTC. Amino acids: CSVSRGRSNYGYTF.

V usage is TRBV7-9 and J usage is TRBJ2-2; 10 positions agree with TRBD2. CDR3 length equals 17 residues. Germline CDR1 is SEHNR and CDR2 is FQNEAQ (reference sequence). The J segment lost 1 base and the V segment lost 5 bases, leaving 7 bases of the junction unmatched. The DNA of the CDR3 is TGTGCCAGCAGCCCTATACTAGCGGGGAAGAACACCGGGGAGCTGTTTTTT. Its translation is CASSPILAGKNTGELFF.

This clonotype was recorded at least ten times. The gene calls are TRBV5-5 and TRBJ2-7; tentatively, D is TRBD1 (6 bases). The CDR3 sequence is 14 residues long. Germline V gene sequence: CDR1 SGHKS, CDR2 YYEKEE (reference sequence). The germline V and J ends were trimmed by 4 bases and 0 bases, with 11 bases remaining between them. DNA of the CDR3: TGTGCCAGCAGCCTTCGGGACAACTCCTACGAGCAGTACTTC. It encodes CASSLRDNSYEQYF.

This clonotype was detected only a few times. V and J are TRBV29-1 and TRBJ2-3; 9 bases fit TRBD1. V dropped 4 bases and J dropped 5; count of bases not matched to a gene: 4. The germline CDR1 and CDR2 sequences are SQVTM and ANQGSEA. The CDR3 extends over 13 amino acids. The CDR3 DNA reads as TGCAGCGTTGTCCGGACAGGGGAAGATACGCAGTATTTT. Amino acid sequence: CSVVRTGEDTQYF.

The rearrangement links TRBV29-1 to TRBJ2-2; 8 bases fit TRBD1. This CDR3 has 14 amino acids. V shed 7 bases and J 3 bases; nucleotides not matched to a gene: 7. The germline CDR1 and CDR2 sequences are SQVTM and ANQGSEA. CDR3 amino acids: CSALPTGDTGELFF. The CDR3 region has the DNA TGCAGCGCCCTACCGACAGGGGACACCGGGGAGCTGTTTTTT.

This clonotype showed up just a few times. The rearrangement links TRBV12-5 to TRBJ1-3; no firm D call. The CDR3 is 14 amino acids. The germline gives CDR1 LGHNT, CDR2 FRNRAP. The V and J ends lost 5 bases and 6 bases respectively, with 14 bases between them. In nucleotides, the CDR3 is TGTGCTAGTGGTCTCGAAGGGAGCCTAAACACCATATATTTT. It is translated as CASGLEGSLNTIYF. The full variable domain, rest sourced from reference TRBV12-5 and TRBJ1-3, is DARVTQTPRHKVTEMGQEVTMRCQPILGHNTVFWYRQTMMQGLELLAYFRNRAPLDDSGMPKDRFSAEMPDATLATLKIQPSEPRDSAVYFCASGLEGSLNTIYFGEGSWLTVV.

This clonotype has a count of ten or more. The rearrangement links TRBV20-1 to TRBJ2-3; the D is unclear. This CDR3 has 15 residues. V lost 5 bases and J lost 0, with 15 bases in between. Germline CDR1 reads DFQATT; CDR2 reads SNEGSKA (reference sequence). The CDR3 is CSARSGGESTDTQYF. CDR3 DNA: TGCAGTGCTCGAAGTGGTGGGGAAAGCACAGATACGCAGTATTTT.

This clonotype has a count of ten or more. V gene TRBV20-1 combines with J gene TRBJ2-5; 7 nucleotides line up with TRBD1. This CDR3 comprises 15 residues. The V gene end was trimmed by 6 bases and the J gene end by 3 bases; junction bases not matched to a gene: 13. Germline assignment: CDR1 DFQATT and CDR2 SNEGSKA (reference sequence). The CDR3 DNA reads as TGCAGTGCCCTTCTGACAGGGCAATGGGAAGAGACCCAGTACTTC. It codes for CSALLTGQWEETQYF.

This clonotype was observed a handful of times. This rearrangement joins TRBV12-3 or TRBV12-4 to TRBJ2-5, with D perhaps TRBD2 (7 bases). V shed 3 bases and J shed 5 bases, with 19 bases lying between them. The CDR3 runs 16 residues. The CDR3 coding sequence is TGTGCCAGCAGTTTTCTTTCTGGGGGGGGGCGGGAGACCCAGTACTTC. It encodes CASSFLSGGGRETQYF.

In this sample, this clonotype turned up many times. The V and J genes are TRBV20-1 and TRBJ2-3, with D possibly matching TRBD2 (6 bases). Germline V gives CDR1 DFQATT, CDR2 SNEGSKA (reference sequence). With 3 bases removed from V and 4 bases from J, the gap between germline ends came to 14 bases. The CDR3 is 14 amino acids. The CDR3 nucleotides read TGCAGTGCTAGGGGGGAGGAGGTAGCAGATACGCAGTATTTT. It codes for CSARGEEVADTQYF.

This clonotype was found a few times. The gene calls are TRBV27 and TRBJ1-1, with D perhaps matching TRBD1 (5 bases). The CDR3 covers 16 residues. V was pared by 3 bases and J by 6 bases, with 20 bases between. Germline V gives CDR1 MNHEY, CDR2 SMNVEV (reference sequence). Written as DNA, the CDR3 is TGTGCCAGCAGTTTGGGGACCGAGACGGGGCTTTCTGAAGCTTTCTTT. This translates into CASSLGTETGLSEAFF.

This clonotype was observed a few times. V is TRBV13 and J is TRBJ2-3; tentatively, D is TRBD1 (5 bases). Germline CDR1 is PRHDT and CDR2 is FYEKMQ (reference sequence). The CDR3 consists of 16 residues. V lost 3 bases, J lost 4 bases, and 17 bases lay in between. The CDR3 spells CASSLIQGSHADTQYF. As DNA, the CDR3 is TGTGCCAGCAGCTTGATCCAGGGATCGCACGCAGATACGCAGTATTTT.

V gene TRBV7-2 combines with J gene TRBJ1-5, with 10 positions matching TRBD1. V dropped 5 bases and J dropped 9; count of bases not matched to a gene: 13. The CDR3 covers 16 residues. Germline V gives CDR1 SGHTA, CDR2 FQGNSA. The CDR3 DNA is TGTGCCAGCAGCAAGACAGGGGGCGCAGATCGGCCGCCCCAGCATTTT. Translated: CASSKTGGADRPPQHF.

This clonotype was found many times. The chain links TRBV20-1 to TRBJ2-7; TRBD1 matches 9 bases. The CDR3 length is 15 residues. J lost 0 bases, V lost 6 bases, and 9 bases had no gene match. Germline values: CDR1 DFQATT, CDR2 SNEGSKA (reference sequence). The CDR3 spells CSALQGDRVSYEQYF. The CDR3 nucleotides read TGCAGTGCCTTACAGGGGGACAGGGTCTCCTACGAGCAGTACTTC.

At least ten counts were recorded for this clonotype. The CDR3 here is CASSLSPLVPTDTQYF. The DNA of the CDR3 is TGTGCCAGCAGCCTTAGCCCCCTTGTACCCACAGATACGCAGTATTTT. The chain links TRBV7-2 to TRBJ2-3, with no clear D. The V end lost 5 bases, the J end lost 2 bases, and 17 bases lay between the germline ends. This CDR3 is 16 amino acids long. Germline assignment: CDR1 SGHTA and CDR2 FQGNSA.

This clonotype has a handful of counts. The chain uses TRBV5-1 and TRBJ1-5; 8 positions match TRBD1. CDR3 length equals 17 residues. Germline trimming cut 4 bases from V and 5 bases from J; bases unmatched to any gene: 14. Germline values: CDR1 SGHRS, CDR2 YFSETQ. CDR3 nucleotides: TGCGCCAGCAGCATCCCCCGTTCGGACAGGGCGCATCAGCCCCAGCATTTT. It translates to CASSIPRSDRAHQPQHF.

The chain uses TRBV5-1 and TRBJ2-5, with D perhaps TRBD1 (5 bases). There are 16 residues in the CDR3. V was clipped by 3 bases and J by 2 bases, with 17 bases between them. CDR1 is SGHRS, CDR2 YFSETQ, per germline. DNA for the CDR3: TGCGCCAGCAGCTCTCTGATTGGACATGCTCAAGAGACCCAGTACTTC. Translating it yields CASSSLIGHAQETQYF.

V gene TRBV10-3 combines with J gene TRBJ2-3; TRBD2 matches 14 bases. J lost 1 base, V lost 8 bases, and 14 bases had no gene match. The CDR3 has 19 amino acids. CDR1 and CDR2 from the germline V gene are ENHRY and SYGVKD. CDR3 coding DNA: TGTGCCATCGGTAGGACTAGCGGGGGGCAAAGAGCTGGCACAGATACGCAGTATTTT. It is translated as CAIGRTSGGQRAGTDTQYF.

This clonotype occurred many times. This rearrangement joins TRBV4-2 to TRBJ2-5; 7 positions agree with TRBD1. The J segment lost 3 bases and the V segment lost 3 bases, leaving 7 bases of the junction unmatched. The CDR3 runs to 15 residues. Per germline, CDR1 LGHNA and CDR2 YNFKEQ. CDR3 in DNA: TGTGCCAGCAGCCAGGGGGACAGAAGGGAAGAGACCCAGTACTTC. Its protein is CASSQGDRREETQYF.

This clonotype was seen many times. The V gene is TRBV20-1, the J gene TRBJ2-7; 10 bases line up with TRBD1. The CDR3 has 13 amino acids. Germline trimming cut 6 bases from V and 5 bases from J; bases unmatched to any gene: 7. From germline, CDR1 is DFQATT and CDR2 SNEGSKA (reference sequence). CDR3 in amino acids: CSAKGDRGHEQYV. CDR3 DNA: TGCAGTGCAAAGGGGGACAGGGGCCACGAGCAGTACGTC.

This clonotype has a count of ten or more. The genes are TRBV6-5 and TRBJ2-2; 12 bases are a match to TRBD2. CDR1 is MNHEY, CDR2 SVGAGI, per germline. J was trimmed by 5 bases and V by 1 base; bases with no gene match: 2. CDR3 length: 16 residues. This chain's CDR3 is CASSYWLAGGTGELFF. The CDR3 DNA follows: TGTGCCAGCAGTTACTGGCTAGCGGGGGGGACCGGGGAGCTGTTTTTT.

The chain uses TRBV21-1 and TRBJ2-5; TRBD1 is the table's D call and was not checked against the DNA. TRBV21-1 is shown as a pseudogene. The CDR3 has 17 residues. The CDR3 DNA sequence: TGTGCCAGCAGCGCACAACGCAGGGCTACCCCCGTAGAGACCCAGTACTTC. Its translation is CASSAQRRATPVETQYF.

The genes are TRBV7-9 and TRBJ2-7, with 8 positions matching TRBD2. The CDR3 extends over 15 amino acids. The V gene end was trimmed by 5 bases and the J gene end by 5 bases; junction bases not matched to a gene: 11. CDR1 is SEHNR, CDR2 FQNEAQ, per germline (reference sequence). The CDR3 coding sequence is TGTGCCAGCAGCCAATATTATGCGGGGGGTGACGAGCAGTACTTC. It encodes CASSQYYAGGDEQYF.